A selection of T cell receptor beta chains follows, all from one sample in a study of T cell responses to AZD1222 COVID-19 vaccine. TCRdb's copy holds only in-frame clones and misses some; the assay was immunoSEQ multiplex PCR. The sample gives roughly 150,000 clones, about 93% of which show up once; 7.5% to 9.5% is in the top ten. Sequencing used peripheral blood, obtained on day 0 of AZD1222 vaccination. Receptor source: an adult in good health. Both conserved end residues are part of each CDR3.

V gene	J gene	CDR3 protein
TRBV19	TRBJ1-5	CASSMWDRDDQPQHF
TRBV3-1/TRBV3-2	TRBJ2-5	CASSQEFRGAQETQYF
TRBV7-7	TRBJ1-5	CASNPPPRGNQPQHF
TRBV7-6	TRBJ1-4	CASSRGQLNEKLFF
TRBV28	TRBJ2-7	CASSFLSGNSYEQYF
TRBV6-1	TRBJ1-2	CASWVGQNYGYTF
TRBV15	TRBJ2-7	CATSRQDRAEQYF
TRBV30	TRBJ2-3	CAWSGSSTDTQYF
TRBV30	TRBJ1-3	CAWSVNKYSGNTIYF
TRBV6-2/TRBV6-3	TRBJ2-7	CASSYTINNEQYF
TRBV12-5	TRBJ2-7	CASGLGWGLAHYEQYF
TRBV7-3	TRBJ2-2	CASSTSGGGTGELFF
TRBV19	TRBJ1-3	CASSIAFGQGAGNTIYF
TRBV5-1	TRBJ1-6	CASSPEGRLLIPYNSPLHF
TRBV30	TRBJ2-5	CAWSVNTQETQYF
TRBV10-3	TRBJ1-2	CAISESLMGYGYTF
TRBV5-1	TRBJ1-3	CASSLSGGSGNTIYF
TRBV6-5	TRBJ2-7	CASSPRAFYEQYF
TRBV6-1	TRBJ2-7	CASSEWQPLSSYEQYF
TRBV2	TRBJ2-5	CASSGYQETQYF
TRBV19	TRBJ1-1	CASSPWGGVGAEAFF
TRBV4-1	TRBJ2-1	CASSTTLDRRAYNEQFF
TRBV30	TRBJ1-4	CAWSVFFGVSEKLFF
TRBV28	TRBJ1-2	CASSLLQGGSYGYTF
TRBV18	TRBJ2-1	CASSPPGTPRDEQFF